This TCR beta chain was sequenced for a study of CD8+ T cells in alopecia areata. As for the study in general: Dosing with tofacitinib proceeded for 6 to 18 months, followed by 6 months off drug.

CDR3 length equals 11 residues. V was cut by 1 base and J by 7 bases, with 4 bases left in between. From germline, CDR1 is MGHDK and CDR2 SYGVNS. In the case of this clone: Its cognate antigen is unknown.

Alopecia areata patients provided lesional scalp punch biopsies and peripheral blood. From PBMCs, CD4+ and CD8+ T cells were sorted. cDNA serving as the sequencing template came from extracted, reverse transcribed RNA. Using immunoSEQ multiplex PCR, the repertoire was profiled, and TCRdb retains in-frame clones only, with some absent. Of about 130,000 clones listed, roughly 50% are singletons. General study points: Scalp lesions, especially in alopecia totalis/universalis, had higher clonality than normal scalp.

This sequence was found in a human donor with alopecia areata. The specimen was CD8+ T cells sorted from blood, collected at week 0. The chain links TRBV25-1 to TRBJ1-1; D is ambiguous. This CDR3 is CASSEWDEAFF. As DNA, the CDR3 is TGTGCCAGCAGTGAATGGGATGAAGCTTTCTTT. Combining the CDR3 with reference TRBV25-1 and TRBJ1-1 gives the whole variable domain EADIYQTPRYLVIGTGKKITLECSQTMGHDKMYWYQQDPGMELHLIHYSYGVNSTEKGDLSSESTVSRIRTEHFPLTLESARPSHTSQYLCASSEWDEAFFGQGTRLTVV.